The 15 T cell receptor beta chains below were found in one sample sequenced in a study of Ad26.COV2.S vaccination and SARS-CoV-2 variants. Assay: immunoSEQ multiplex PCR; the TCRdb copy retains only in-frame clones and omits some. Of some 350,000 clones detected, 92% appear once; the ten largest clones hold 3.5% to 4.5%. The sequences come from peripheral blood, collected after recovery from COVID-19. These receptor sequences come from a human donor who had recovered from COVID-19.

This sequence joins TRBV5-6 and TRBJ2-7, with a tentative D call TRBD2 (5 bases). This CDR3 comprises 14 residues. The ends were cut back, 4 bases at V and 3 bases at J, with 14 bases in the middle. The germline CDR1 and CDR2 sequences are SGHDT and YYEEEE. CDR3 bases: TGTGCCAGCAGCCACGGGGTCAAGTTCTACGAGCAGTACTTC. Its protein is CASSHGVKFYEQYF.

The chain couples TRBV29-1 to TRBJ1-2; 8 positions match TRBD1. J lost 6 bases, V lost 3 bases, and 3 bases had no gene match. This CDR3 contains 12 residues. In germline, CDR1 is SQVTM, CDR2 ANQGSEA. The CDR3 nucleotides read TGCAGCGTTGACACAGGGGGTAATGGCTACACCTTC. Protein product: CSVDTGGNGYTF.

J is TRBJ1-6 and V is TRBV5-8, with TRBD1 identical over 10 bases. Per germline, CDR1 SGHTS and CDR2 YDEGEE. Trimming took 4 bases from V and 7 from J; bases not matched to a gene: 8. The CDR3 contains 16 residues. CDR3 sequence reads: CASSPAGQGKNSPLHF. The CDR3 DNA reads as TGTGCCAGCAGCCCGGCGGGACAGGGGAAGAATTCACCCCTCCACTTT.

A few counts support this clone. The chain employs TRBV29-1 and TRBJ1-5; D is unclear. Between the trimmed V and J ends, which lost 5 bases and 5 bases, there was a span of 13 bases. The length of the CDR3 is 13 residues. In germline, CDR1 is SQVTM, CDR2 ANQGSEA. The CDR3 reads CSVSEYEDQPQHF. Written as DNA, the CDR3 is TGCAGCGTTTCCGAATATGAGGATCAGCCCCAGCATTTT. The variable domain in full, with the rest retrieved from reference TRBV29-1 and TRBJ1-5, is SAVISQKPSRDICQRGTSLTIQCQVDSQVTMMFWYRQQPGQSLTLIATANQGSEATYESGFVIDKFPISRPNLTFSTLTVSNMSPEDSSIYLCSVSEYEDQPQHFGDGTRLSIL.

The chain joins TRBV7-9 to TRBJ2-3; D assignment may be TRBD1 or TRBD2 (5 bases each). Trimming stripped 8 bases from V and 2 bases from J, with 23 bases between. The CDR3 is made up of 17 amino acids. Germline CDR1 SEHNR, CDR2 FQNEAQ (reference sequence). The CDR3 spells CASRSPARGEFTDTQYF. As DNA, the CDR3 is TGTGCCAGCCGGTCCCCGGCGAGAGGGGAATTCACAGATACGCAGTATTTT.

V gene TRBV9 combines with J gene TRBJ1-1; maybe TRBD1 (5 bases). The germline V gene has CDR1 SGDLS and CDR2 YYNGEE. The V end lost 2 bases, the J end lost 4 bases, and 9 bases lay between the germline ends. This CDR3 has 13 amino acids. CDR3 DNA: TGTGCCAGCAGCGTGGGGGACCCCACTGAAGCTTTCTTT. Its protein product is CASSVGDPTEAFF. Looking up the rest from reference TRBV9 and TRBJ1-1 gives the full variable domain: DSGVTQTPKHLITATGQRVTLRCSPRSGDLSVYWYQQSLDQGLQFLIQYYNGEERAKGNILERFSAQQFPDLHSELNLSSLELGDSALYFCASSVGDPTEAFFGQGTRLTVV.

DNA for the CDR3: TGTGCCAGCAGCCCCCAAACCCCCGGGACTAGGGTGGATACGCAGTATTTT. Its protein is CASSPQTPGTRVDTQYF. The chain is built from TRBV4-2 and TRBJ2-3; 8 nucleotides agree with TRBD2. The V gene's germline CDR1 is LGHNA and CDR2 YNFKEQ. The CDR3 extends over 17 amino acids. V shed 4 bases, J shed 6 bases, and the junction held 15 bases outside the gene matches.

This sequence joins TRBV5-1 and TRBJ1-1; D gene ambiguous. With 4 bases removed from V and 1 base from J, the gap between germline ends came to 8 bases. This CDR3 contains 13 residues. Germline assignment: CDR1 SGHRS and CDR2 YFSETQ. This CDR3 reads CASSDQQNTEAFF. CDR3 nucleotide sequence: TGCGCCAGCAGCGATCAACAGAACACTGAAGCTTTCTTT. Variable domain in full (rest from reference TRBV5-1 and TRBJ1-1): KAGVTQTPRYLIKTRGQQVTLSCSPISGHRSVSWYQQTPGQGLQFLFEYFSETQRNKGNFPGRFSGRQFSNSRSEMNVSTLELGDSALYLCASSDQQNTEAFFGQGTRLTVV.

This chain connects TRBV3-1 (or the pseudogene TRBV3-2) to TRBJ2-3, with D tentatively TRBD1 (5 bases). Germline V lookup: CDR1 LGHDT, CDR2 YNNKEL (reference sequence). The CDR3 runs to 14 residues. V was cut by 1 base and J by 7 bases, with 12 bases left in between. The CDR3 nucleotides read TGTGCCAGCAGCCAAGTGCAGGGCCGAAATACGCAGTATTTT. Translating it yields CASSQVQGRNTQYF.

This clone has a single count. The chain couples TRBV2 to TRBJ2-7; D may be TRBD1 (6 bases). The CDR3 has 13 residues. Germline CDR1 reads SNHLY; CDR2 reads FYNNEI. V was pared by 6 bases and J by 6 bases, with 15 bases between. CDR3 in DNA: TGTGCCAGCAGCTGGGGGCCGCTTTCCGAGCAGTACTTC. As protein: CASSWGPLSEQYF.

The chain combines TRBV3-1 (or the pseudogene TRBV3-2) with TRBJ2-3, with 11 bases that match TRBD2. Unmatched junction bases numbered 3, after V lost 6 bases and J lost 4 bases. Germline CDR1 is LGHDT and CDR2 is YNNKEL (reference sequence). The CDR3 length is 14 residues. The CDR3 is CASSSGGASDTQYF. For the CDR3, the DNA is TGTGCCAGCAGTAGCGGGGGGGCCTCAGATACGCAGTATTTT.

This chain connects TRBV5-6 to TRBJ2-7; tentatively, D is TRBD1 (6 bases). Germline V gives CDR1 SGHDT, CDR2 YYEEEE. Trimming removed 5 bases at V and 4 bases at J, with 16 bases between. This CDR3 spans 14 amino acids. The CDR3 loop is CASSPGVPMYEQYF. As DNA, the CDR3 is TGTGCCAGCAGTCCAGGGGTTCCGATGTACGAGCAGTACTTC.

The table lists this clone with a few counts. The chain employs TRBV5-5 and TRBJ1-4, with TRBD1 identical over 7 bases. The germline V gene encodes CDR1 SGHKS and CDR2 YYEKEE (reference sequence). V shed 1 base, J shed 6 bases, and the junction held 6 bases outside the gene matches. The CDR3 is 15 amino acids. The CDR3 sequence: CASSLSEQGHEKLFF. The CDR3 DNA reads as TGTGCCAGCAGCTTGAGTGAACAGGGGCATGAAAAACTGTTTTTT. Variable domain in full (rest from reference TRBV5-5 and TRBJ1-4): DAGVTQSPTHLIKTRGQQVTLRCSPISGHKSVSWYQQVLGQGPQFIFQYYEKEERGRGNFPDRFSARQFPNYSSELNVNALLLGDSALYLCASSLSEQGHEKLFFGSGTQLSVL.

The chain joins TRBV5-1 to TRBJ2-3, with 8 bases lining up with TRBD1. Germline V gene data show CDR1 as SGHRS and CDR2 as YFSETQ. This CDR3 is 14 amino acids long. Trimming took 4 bases from V and 9 from J; bases not matched to a gene: 10. CDR3 sequence: CASSNRDRSDTQYF. For the CDR3, the DNA is TGCGCCAGCAGCAATCGGGACAGGTCTGACACGCAGTATTTT.

CDR3 DNA: TGCGCCAGCAGCCAAGCGCTGACCGCTAACTATGGCTACACCTTC. This codes for CASSQALTANYGYTF. The chain couples TRBV4-1 to TRBJ1-2; D gene uncertain. Germline values: CDR1 MGHRA, CDR2 YSYEKL. Trimming removed 1 base at V and 0 bases at J, with 9 bases between. This CDR3 is 15 amino acids long.